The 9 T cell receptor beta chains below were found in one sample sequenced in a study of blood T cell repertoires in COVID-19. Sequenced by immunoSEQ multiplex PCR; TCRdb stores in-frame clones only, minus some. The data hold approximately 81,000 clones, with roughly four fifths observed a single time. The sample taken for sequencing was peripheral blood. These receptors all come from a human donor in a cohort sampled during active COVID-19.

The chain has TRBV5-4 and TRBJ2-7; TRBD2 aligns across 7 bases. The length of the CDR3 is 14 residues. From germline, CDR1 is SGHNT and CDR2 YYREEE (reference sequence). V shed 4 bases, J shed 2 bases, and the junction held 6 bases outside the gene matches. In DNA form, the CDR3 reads TGTGCCAGCAGCCGACAGCGGGGTACCTACGAGCAGTACTTC. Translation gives CASSRQRGTYEQYF.

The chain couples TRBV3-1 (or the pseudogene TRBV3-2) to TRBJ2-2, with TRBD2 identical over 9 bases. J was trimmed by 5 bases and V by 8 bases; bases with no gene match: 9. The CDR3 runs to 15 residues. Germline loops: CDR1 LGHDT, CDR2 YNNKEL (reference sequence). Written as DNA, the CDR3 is TGTGCCAGCGGCGGTGGAGCGGGGGGTACCGGGGAGCTGTTTTTT. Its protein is CASGGGAGGTGELFF.

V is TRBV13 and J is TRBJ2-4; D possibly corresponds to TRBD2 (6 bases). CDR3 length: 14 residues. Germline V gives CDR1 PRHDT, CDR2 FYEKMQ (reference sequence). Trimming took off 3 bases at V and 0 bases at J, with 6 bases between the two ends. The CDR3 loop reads CASSLRGAKNIQYF. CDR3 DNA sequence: TGTGCCAGCAGCTTGCGGGGAGCCAAAAACATTCAGTACTTC.

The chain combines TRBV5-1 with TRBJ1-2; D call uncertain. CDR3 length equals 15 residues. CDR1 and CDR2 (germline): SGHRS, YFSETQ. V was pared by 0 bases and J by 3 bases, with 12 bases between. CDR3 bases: TGCGCCAGCAGCTTGGACTGGATCAGCGACTATGGCTACACCTTC. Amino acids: CASSLDWISDYGYTF.

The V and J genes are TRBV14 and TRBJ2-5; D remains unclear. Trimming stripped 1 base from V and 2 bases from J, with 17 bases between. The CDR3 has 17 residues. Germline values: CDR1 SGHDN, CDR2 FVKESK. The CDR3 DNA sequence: TGTGCCAGCAGCCAAGTTAGGTACAGATCGATACAAGAGACCCAGTACTTC. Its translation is CASSQVRYRSIQETQYF. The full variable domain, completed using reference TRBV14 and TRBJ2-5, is EAGVTQFPSHSVIEKGQTVTLRCDPISGHDNLYWYRRVMGKEIKFLLHFVKESKQDESGMPNNRFLAERTGGTYSTLKVQPAELEDSGVYFCASSQVRYRSIQETQYFGPGTRLLVL.

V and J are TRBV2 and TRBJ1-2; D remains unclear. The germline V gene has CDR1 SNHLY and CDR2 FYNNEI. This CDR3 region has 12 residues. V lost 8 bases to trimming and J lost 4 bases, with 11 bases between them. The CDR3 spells CASALSPYGYTF. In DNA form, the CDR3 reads TGTGCCAGCGCACTGAGCCCCTATGGCTACACCTTC. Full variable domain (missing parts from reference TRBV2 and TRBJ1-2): EPEVTQTPSHQVTQMGQEVILRCVPISNHLYFYWYRQILGQKVEFLVSFYNNEISEKSEIFDDQFSVERPDGSNFTLKIRSTKLEDSAMYFCASALSPYGYTFGSGTRLTVV.

CDR3 coding DNA: TGCAGCGCAAGCTTAACAGGGATATCCTACGAGCAGTACTTC. Protein: CSASLTGISYEQYF. The chain carries TRBV29-1 and TRBJ2-7; TRBD1 is a possible D gene (6 bases). Germline V gene lookup returns CDR1 SQVTM and CDR2 ANQGSEA. The CDR3 is made up of 14 amino acids. V was pared by 7 bases and J by 1 base, with 17 bases between.

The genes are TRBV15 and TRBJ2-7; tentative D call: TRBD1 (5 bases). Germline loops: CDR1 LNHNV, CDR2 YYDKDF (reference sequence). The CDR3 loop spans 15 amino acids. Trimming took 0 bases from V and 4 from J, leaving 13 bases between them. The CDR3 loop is CATSREDRDTYEQYF. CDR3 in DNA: TGTGCCACCAGCAGAGAAGACAGAGACACATACGAGCAGTACTTC.

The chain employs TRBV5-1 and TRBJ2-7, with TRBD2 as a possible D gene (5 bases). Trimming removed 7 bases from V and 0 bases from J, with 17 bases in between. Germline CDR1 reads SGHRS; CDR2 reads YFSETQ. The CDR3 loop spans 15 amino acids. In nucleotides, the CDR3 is TGCGCCAGCGCCCGATCGGCGGGTAACTCCTACGAGCAGTACTTC. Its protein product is CASARSAGNSYEQYF.